The next 20 T cell receptor beta chains were all read from a single sample in a study of blood T cell repertoires in COVID-19. Libraries were prepared by immunoSEQ multiplex PCR; TCRdb keeps only in-frame clonotypes and omits some of them. The table records nearly 55,000 clones, about 90% of them present only once. The sequenced sample consisted of peripheral blood. These receptors all stem from a woman in her sixties or seventies with active or convalescent COVID-19.

This chain connects TRBV11-2 to TRBJ2-1, with 8 nucleotides matching TRBD1. In germline, CDR1 is SGHAT, CDR2 FQNNGV. V trimming: 3 bases; J trimming: 6 bases; junction bases outside the gene matches: 1. This CDR3 is built from 13 residues. The CDR3 coding sequence is TGTGCCAGCAGCTTCACAGGGGGCAATGAGCAGTTCTTC. Protein product: CASSFTGGNEQFF.

In this sample, this clone turned up once. This chain links TRBV7-3 with TRBJ1-2, with 8 nucleotides matching TRBD1. The germline V gene encodes CDR1 SGHTA and CDR2 FQGTGA. Trimming cost V 4 bases and J 6 bases; bases outside gene matches: 16. The CDR3 is 17 residues long. The CDR3 sequence is CASSSYSPTGGDDGYTF. CDR3 nucleotides: TGTGCCAGCAGCTCTTATAGCCCCACAGGGGGAGATGATGGCTACACCTTC.

This rearrangement joins TRBV11-2 to TRBJ2-1; D might be TRBD2 (6 bases). This CDR3 region has 16 residues. Looked up from germline, CDR1 is SGHAT and CDR2 is FQNNGV. V shed 3 bases and J shed 0 bases, with 12 bases lying between them. The CDR3 bases are TGTGCCAGCAGCTTGAGACTAGACATCTCCTACAATGAGCAGTTCTTC. Its protein is CASSLRLDISYNEQFF. Using reference TRBV11-2 and TRBJ2-1 for the parts outside the CDR3, the full variable domain is EAGVAQSPRYKIIEKRQSVAFWCNPISGHATLYWYQQILGQGPKLLIQFQNNGVVDDSQLPKDRFSAERLKGVDSTLKIQPAKLEDSAVYLCASSLRLDISYNEQFFGPGTRLTVL.

The rearrangement uses TRBV21-1 and TRBJ2-4; the table's D call TRBD2 went unverified against the DNA. TRBV21-1 is an annotated pseudogene. CDR3 size: 14 residues. The CDR3 DNA reads TGTGCCAGCCCTAGACCTCTAGCCAAAAACATTCAGTACTTC. Protein sequence: CASPRPLAKNIQYF.

V usage is TRBV5-1 and J usage is TRBJ2-2; no clear D gene. The CDR3 sequence is 16 residues long. Germline V gene lookup returns CDR1 SGHRS and CDR2 YFSETQ. With 0 bases removed from V and 4 bases from J, the gap between germline ends came to 13 bases. The CDR3 here is CASSLGSDYLTGELFF. DNA for the CDR3: TGCGCCAGCAGCTTGGGCTCAGATTACCTCACCGGGGAGCTGTTTTTT.

The V call is TRBV7-7, the J call TRBJ2-1, with 12 positions matching TRBD2. In germline, CDR1 is SSHAT, CDR2 FNYEAQ (reference sequence). This CDR3 spans 15 amino acids. J was trimmed by 6 bases and V by 1 base; bases with no gene match: 1. The CDR3, as DNA: TGTGCCAGCAGCTTAGGACTAGCGGGGGTCAATGAGCAGTTCTTC. This sequence encodes CASSLGLAGVNEQFF.

This chain connects TRBV24-1 to TRBJ2-5; D is possibly TRBD2 (5 bases). This CDR3 is built from 13 residues. Germline lookup yields CDR1 KGHDR and CDR2 SFDVKD. The V end was cut by 11 bases, the J end by 5 bases, with 17 bases between. The CDR3 reads CASAGLGVETQYF. The CDR3 nucleotides are TGTGCCAGTGCGGGCCTTGGAGTGGAGACCCAGTACTTC.

This clone was counted once. V usage is TRBV18 and J usage is TRBJ1-2; TRBD1 agrees at 8 bases. This CDR3 spans 15 amino acids. From germline, CDR1 is KGHSH and CDR2 LQKENI. V shed 3 bases and J 4 bases; nucleotides not matched to a gene: 7. The CDR3: CASSPDWTGSYGYTF. In DNA form, the CDR3 reads TGTGCCAGCTCACCCGACTGGACAGGGAGCTATGGCTACACCTTC.

The gene calls are TRBV20-1 and TRBJ1-5; D not resolved. Germline lookup yields CDR1 DFQATT and CDR2 SNEGSKA (reference sequence). The CDR3 runs 12 residues. V was cut by 3 bases and J by 9 bases, with 12 bases left in between. The CDR3 spells CSASEGEGPQHF. DNA for the CDR3: TGCAGTGCTAGTGAGGGTGAGGGGCCCCAGCATTTT.

V is TRBV2 and J is TRBJ1-5; D is possibly TRBD1 (5 bases). V was trimmed by 6 bases and J by 0 bases, leaving 9 bases between them. The germline V gene has CDR1 SNHLY and CDR2 FYNNEI. The CDR3 consists of 14 residues. CDR3 nucleotide sequence: TGTGCCAGCAGCGACAGCGTTAGCAATCAGCCCCAGCATTTT. Translation gives CASSDSVSNQPQHF.

The gene calls are TRBV18 and TRBJ1-5, with D unclear. The CDR3 runs to 15 residues. Trimming took off 0 bases at V and 8 bases at J, with 14 bases between the two ends. CDR1 and CDR2 (germline): KGHSH, LQKENI. The CDR3 bases are TGTGCCAGCTCACCACCGGAGGACTTGGGTGAGCCCCAGCATTTT. This codes for CASSPPEDLGEPQHF.

The V gene is TRBV2, the J gene TRBJ1-4, with 7 bases fitting TRBD1. Unmatched junction bases numbered 7, after V lost 4 bases and J lost 5 bases. Germline V gene data show CDR1 as SNHLY and CDR2 as FYNNEI. This CDR3 region has 15 residues. This CDR3 reads CASSVGAGGNEKLFF. For the CDR3, the DNA is TGTGCCAGCAGTGTAGGCGCAGGGGGGAATGAAAAACTGTTTTTT. The full variable domain, its missing parts supplied by reference TRBV2 and TRBJ1-4, is EPEVTQTPSHQVTQMGQEVILRCVPISNHLYFYWYRQILGQKVEFLVSFYNNEISEKSEIFDDQFSVERPDGSNFTLKIRSTKLEDSAMYFCASSVGAGGNEKLFFGSGTQLSVL.

The chain has TRBV7-2 and TRBJ2-2, with D possibly matching TRBD2 (6 bases). CDR3 length: 14 amino acids. The V gene's germline CDR1 is SGHTA and CDR2 FQGNSA. Trimming pared 0 bases from V and 7 bases from J, leaving 9 bases between. CDR3 sequence: CASSLALGGGELFF. The CDR3 region has the DNA TGTGCCAGCAGCTTAGCGCTGGGGGGCGGGGAGCTGTTTTTT.

The chain has TRBV5-1 and TRBJ1-2, with D possibly being TRBD1 (6 bases). The CDR3 has 14 residues. Germline V gene sequence: CDR1 SGHRS, CDR2 YFSETQ. V was cut by 4 bases and J by 4 bases, with 14 bases left in between. This CDR3 reads CASSVQDSPYGYTF. The CDR3 region has the DNA TGCGCCAGCAGCGTTCAGGACAGTCCCTATGGCTACACCTTC.

The chain has TRBV14 and TRBJ2-2; 9 nucleotides match TRBD2. The CDR3 is 17 amino acids. Germline values: CDR1 SGHDN, CDR2 FVKESK. Losses at the gene ends were 1 base for V and 6 bases for J; bases not matched to a gene: 9. Here the CDR3 reads CASSQVAGLAIAGELFF. In nucleotides, the CDR3 is TGTGCCAGCAGCCAAGTCGCGGGACTAGCTATAGCCGGGGAGCTGTTTTTT.

The chain is built from TRBV3-1 (or the pseudogene TRBV3-2) and TRBJ1-5, with 8 bases matching TRBD1. CDR1 is LGHDT, CDR2 YNNKEL, per germline (reference sequence). The CDR3 sequence is 13 residues long. V was pared by 4 bases and J by 5 bases, with 1 base of the junction left unmatched. CDR3: CASSLQGDQPQHF. As DNA, the CDR3 is TGTGCCAGCAGCCTACAGGGGGATCAGCCCCAGCATTTT.

This clone was observed once. The genes are TRBV3-1 (or the pseudogene TRBV3-2) and TRBJ2-1; 15 bases line up with TRBD2. Germline loops: CDR1 LGHDT, CDR2 YNNKEL (reference sequence). The CDR3 is 17 residues long. V trimming: 0 bases; J trimming: 7 bases; junction bases outside the gene matches: 4. For the CDR3, the DNA is TGTGCCAGCAGCCAAGAAGGTGGACTAGCGGGGGGGAATGAGCAGTTCTTC. Translated: CASSQEGGLAGGNEQFF.

This chain links TRBV2 with TRBJ2-3; D might be TRBD1 (6 bases). CDR3 length: 14 amino acids. Trimming cost V 6 bases and J 0 bases, with 10 bases left between them. Germline V lookup: CDR1 SNHLY, CDR2 FYNNEI. CDR3 residues: CASRQGQSTDTQYF. CDR3 DNA sequence: TGTGCCAGCAGACAAGGACAGAGCACAGATACGCAGTATTTT.

The chain employs TRBV6-1 and TRBJ2-7, with 7 positions matching TRBD1. The V segment lost 2 bases and the J segment 2 bases; nucleotides outside the gene matches: 3. This CDR3 has 14 amino acids. Germline V lookup: CDR1 MNHNS, CDR2 SASEGT. Here the CDR3 reads CASSEYRGPYEQYF. The CDR3 nucleotides are TGTGCCAGCAGTGAATACAGGGGTCCCTACGAGCAGTACTTC.

The chain combines TRBV29-1 with TRBJ1-1, with TRBD1 as a possible D gene (6 bases). Trimming removed 3 bases from V and 2 bases from J, with 10 bases in between. Per germline, CDR1 SQVTM and CDR2 ANQGSEA. The length of the CDR3 is 13 residues. This CDR3 is CSVDAGGNTEAFF. In nucleotides, the CDR3 is TGCAGCGTTGATGCGGGGGGCAACACTGAAGCTTTCTTT.